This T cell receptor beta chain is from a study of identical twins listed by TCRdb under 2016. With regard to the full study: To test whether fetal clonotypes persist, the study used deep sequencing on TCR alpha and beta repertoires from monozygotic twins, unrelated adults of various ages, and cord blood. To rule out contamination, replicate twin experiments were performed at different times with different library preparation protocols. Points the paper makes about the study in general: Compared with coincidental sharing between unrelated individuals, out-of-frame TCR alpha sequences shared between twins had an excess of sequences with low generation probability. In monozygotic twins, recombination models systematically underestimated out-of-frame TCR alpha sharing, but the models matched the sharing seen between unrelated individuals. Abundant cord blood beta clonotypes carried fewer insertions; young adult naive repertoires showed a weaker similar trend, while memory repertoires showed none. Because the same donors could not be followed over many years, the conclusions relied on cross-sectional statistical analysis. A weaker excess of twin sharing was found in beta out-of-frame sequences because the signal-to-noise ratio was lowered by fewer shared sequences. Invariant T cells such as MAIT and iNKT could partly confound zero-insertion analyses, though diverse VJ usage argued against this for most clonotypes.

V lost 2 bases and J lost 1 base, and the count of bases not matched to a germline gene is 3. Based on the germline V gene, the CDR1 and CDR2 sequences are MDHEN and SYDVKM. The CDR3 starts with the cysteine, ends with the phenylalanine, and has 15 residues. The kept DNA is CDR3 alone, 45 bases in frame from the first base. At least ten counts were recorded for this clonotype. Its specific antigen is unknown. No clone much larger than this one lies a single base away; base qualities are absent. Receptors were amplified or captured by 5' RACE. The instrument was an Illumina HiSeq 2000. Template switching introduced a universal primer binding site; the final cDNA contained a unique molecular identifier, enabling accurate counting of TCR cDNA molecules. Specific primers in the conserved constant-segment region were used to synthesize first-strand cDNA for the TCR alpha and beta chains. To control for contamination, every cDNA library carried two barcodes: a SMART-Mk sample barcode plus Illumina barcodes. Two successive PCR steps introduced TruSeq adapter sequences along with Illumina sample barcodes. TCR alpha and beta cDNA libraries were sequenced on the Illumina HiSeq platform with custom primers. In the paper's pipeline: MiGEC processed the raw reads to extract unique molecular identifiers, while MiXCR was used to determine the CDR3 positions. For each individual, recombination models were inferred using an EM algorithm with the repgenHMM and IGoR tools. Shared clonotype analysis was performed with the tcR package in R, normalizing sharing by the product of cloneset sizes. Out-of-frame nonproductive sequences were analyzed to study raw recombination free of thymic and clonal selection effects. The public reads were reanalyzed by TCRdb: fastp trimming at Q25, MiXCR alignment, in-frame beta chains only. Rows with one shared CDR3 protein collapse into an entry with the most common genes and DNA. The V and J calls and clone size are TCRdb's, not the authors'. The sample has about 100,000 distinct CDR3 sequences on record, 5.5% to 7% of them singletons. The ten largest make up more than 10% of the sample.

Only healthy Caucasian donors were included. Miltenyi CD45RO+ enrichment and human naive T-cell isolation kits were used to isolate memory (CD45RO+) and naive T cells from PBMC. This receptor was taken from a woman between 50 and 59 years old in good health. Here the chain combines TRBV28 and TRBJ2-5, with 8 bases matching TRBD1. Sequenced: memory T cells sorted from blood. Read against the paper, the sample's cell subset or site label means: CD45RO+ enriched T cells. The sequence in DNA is TGTGCCAGCAGTTTACCCGGGACAGGCCAAGAGACCCAGTACTTC. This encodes CASSLPGTGQETQYF.